This entry lists 20 T cell receptor beta chains sequenced from one sample in a study of identical twins. TCRdb reanalysed the 5' RACE reads using MiXCR and keeps one entry per CDR3 protein. This table has approximately 190,000 distinct CDR3 sequences, approximately 15% appearing once. A further study also used this sample, focusing on T cells expressing NK-cell markers.

Sequenced: CD8+ T cells sorted from blood. Receptors were obtained from a woman under 30 in good health.

This clonotype was found many times. V gene TRBV7-2 combines with J gene TRBJ2-3; D is undetermined. V was shortened by 5 bases and J by 2 bases, with 14 bases between the two germline ends. Germline V gene data show CDR1 as SGHTA and CDR2 as FQGNSA. The CDR3 consists of 15 residues. CDR3 residues: CASSPRVQSTDTQYF. The CDR3 nucleotides read TGTGCCAGCAGCCCCCGGGTCCAATCCACAGATACGCAGTATTTT.

V and J are TRBV7-6 and TRBJ2-1; D is ambiguous. This CDR3 is 16 amino acids long. The germline V gene encodes CDR1 SGHVS and CDR2 FNYEAQ. The V end was cut by 1 base, the J end by 4 bases, with 14 bases between. The CDR3 coding sequence is TGTGCCAGCAGCTTAGTAGCCGAATCGCTGTACAATGAGCAGTTCTTC. Its translation is CASSLVAESLYNEQFF.

In this sample, this clonotype turned up a few times. V gene TRBV9 combines with J gene TRBJ2-1; the match to TRBD2 covers 7 bases. Germline CDR1 and CDR2: SGDLS and YYNGEE. V trimming: 0 bases; J trimming: 2 bases; junction bases outside the gene matches: 11. This CDR3 contains 18 residues. The CDR3 bases are TGTGCCAGCAGCGTAGGGGGCAGCGGGATGGGAACCTACAATGAGCAGTTCTTC. It yields the protein CASSVGGSGMGTYNEQFF.

This clonotype was picked up a small number of times. The chain carries TRBV11-2 and TRBJ2-7; D ambiguous. There are 15 residues in the CDR3. V lost 4 bases, J lost 0 bases, and 13 bases lay in between. CDR1 is SGHAT, CDR2 FQNNGV, per germline. The CDR3 DNA sequence: TGTGCCAGCAGCTCGGACGGCTCCTACTCCTACGAGCAGTACTTC. Its translation: CASSSDGSYSYEQYF.

The gene calls are TRBV7-8 and TRBJ2-1; unclear D gene. This CDR3 comprises 12 residues. Germline loops: CDR1 SGHVS, CDR2 FQNEAQ. With 5 bases removed from V and 10 bases from J, the gap between germline ends came to 12 bases. The CDR3 protein is CASSLRLSEQFF. As DNA, the CDR3 is TGTGCCAGCAGCCTCCGATTGAGCGAGCAGTTCTTC.

This clonotype came up a few times. The chain recombines TRBV12-3 or TRBV12-4 with TRBJ2-7; 7 nucleotides line up with TRBD2. The CDR3 has 15 amino acids. The V gene end was trimmed by 7 bases and the J gene end by 3 bases; junction bases not matched to a gene: 12. The CDR3 bases are TGTGCCAGCACTGCCGAGGGCGGGGGAAGCTACGAGCAGTACTTC. As protein: CASTAEGGGSYEQYF.

This clonotype was recorded a few times. The chain recombines TRBV13 with TRBJ2-7, with 7 positions matching TRBD1. Germline V gives CDR1 PRHDT, CDR2 FYEKMQ (reference sequence). The CDR3 contains 14 residues. V shed 1 base, J shed 3 bases, and the junction held 3 bases outside the gene matches. Here the CDR3 reads CASSLAGQLYEQYF. The CDR3 DNA sequence: TGTGCCAGCAGCTTAGCGGGACAGCTCTACGAGCAGTACTTC.

The CDR3 here is CASSWLETGYEQYF. The CDR3 DNA follows: TGCGCCAGCAGCTGGTTAGAGACAGGCTACGAGCAGTACTTC. This chain joins TRBV5-1 and TRBJ2-7; tentatively, D is TRBD1 (6 bases). Between the trimmed V and J ends, which lost 3 bases and 3 bases, there was a span of 13 bases. In germline, CDR1 is SGHRS, CDR2 YFSETQ. The CDR3 sequence is 14 residues long.

The CDR3 protein is CASSSTGISYEQYF. Written as DNA, the CDR3 is TGTGCCAGCAGCTCCACAGGGATCAGCTACGAGCAGTACTTC. The genes are TRBV11-2 and TRBJ2-7; D possibly corresponds to TRBD1 (6 bases). The CDR3 is 14 residues long. Trimming took 4 bases from V and 3 from J, leaving 13 bases between them. CDR1 SGHAT and CDR2 FQNNGV come from the germline V gene.

This rearrangement joins TRBV14 to TRBJ1-4, with TRBD1 matching 8 bases. V dropped 4 bases and J dropped 6; count of bases not matched to a gene: 4. CDR3 length: 14 amino acids. Germline-derived CDR1 and CDR2 are SGHDN and FVKESK. CDR3: CASSRDRYYEKLFF. CDR3 sequence (DNA): TGTGCCAGCAGCCGGGACAGGTATTATGAAAAACTGTTTTTT.

This chain joins TRBV6-2 or TRBV6-3 and TRBJ2-1; 10 bases match TRBD2. This CDR3 has 16 residues. Germline V lookup: CDR1 MNHEY, CDR2 SVGEGT. J lost 2 bases, V lost 7 bases, and 8 bases had no gene match. This CDR3 reads CASTLTLAGAYNEQFF. The CDR3 bases are TGTGCCAGCACCCTTACCCTAGCGGGAGCCTACAATGAGCAGTTCTTC.

This clonotype was seen only a few times. The CDR3 loop reads CASSQDIGGTEAFF. Here the CDR3 DNA reads TGTGCCAGCAGCCAAGATATTGGGGGCACTGAAGCTTTCTTT. This sequence joins TRBV3-1 and TRBJ1-1, with D perhaps matching TRBD1 (5 bases). The CDR3 is made up of 14 amino acids. Trimming stripped 0 bases from V and 4 bases from J, with 9 bases between. Per germline, CDR1 LGHDT and CDR2 YNNKEL (reference sequence).

This rearrangement joins TRBV14 to TRBJ2-1; no reliable D call. The CDR3 is made up of 13 amino acids. From germline, CDR1 is SGHDN and CDR2 FVKESK. Trimming stripped 2 bases from V and 8 bases from J, with 10 bases between. The CDR3 bases are TGTGCCAGCAGCCAAATAGTTATCCATGAGCAGTTCTTC. Protein: CASSQIVIHEQFF. The variable domain in full, with the rest retrieved from reference TRBV14 and TRBJ2-1, is EAGVTQFPSHSVIEKGQTVTLRCDPISGHDNLYWYRRVMGKEIKFLLHFVKESKQDESGMPNNRFLAERTGGTYSTLKVQPAELEDSGVYFCASSQIVIHEQFFGPGTRLTVL.

This chain uses TRBV2 with TRBJ2-7; D gene unclear. Germline V gene lookup returns CDR1 SNHLY and CDR2 FYNNEI. Trimming cost V 7 bases and J 2 bases, with 9 bases left between them. CDR3 length equals 12 residues. The CDR3, as DNA: TGTGCCAGCATGCCAAGCACCTACGAGCAGTACTTC. Amino acid sequence: CASMPSTYEQYF.

The chain carries TRBV12-3 or TRBV12-4 and TRBJ2-2; 7 bases align to TRBD2. The CDR3 has 14 residues. The J segment lost 4 bases and the V segment lost 8 bases, leaving 7 bases of the junction unmatched. The CDR3 coding sequence is TGTGCCAGCGAGGCGGGAGCTCGCACCGGGGAGCTGTTTTTT. Translation gives CASEAGARTGELFF.

This chain uses TRBV5-1 with TRBJ2-7, with D maybe TRBD1 (6 bases). Germline V gives CDR1 SGHRS, CDR2 YFSETQ. The V and J ends lost 7 bases and 6 bases respectively, with 11 bases between them. CDR3 length equals 11 residues. Here the CDR3 DNA reads TGCGCCAGCCAGGGGTTAAGCGAGCAGTACTTC. This translates into CASQGLSEQYF.

Only a few counts were recorded for this clonotype. The rearrangement uses TRBV21-1 and TRBJ1-4; the table's D gene call, TRBD1, was not cross checked with the DNA. TRBV21-1 is shown as a pseudogene. The CDR3 has 16 amino acids. CDR3 DNA: TGTGCCAGCAGAGTAAAGCCCGGCCCAGTTAATGAAAAACTGTTTTTT. It codes for CASRVKPGPVNEKLFF.

V usage is TRBV11-3 and J usage is TRBJ2-7, with D perhaps TRBD2 (5 bases). Deletions cut 0 bases from V and 1 base from J, with 7 bases between. This CDR3 comprises 14 residues. In germline, CDR1 is SGHNT, CDR2 YENEEA. In DNA, the CDR3 is TGTGCCAGCAGCTTAGAGGGGAGATCCTACGAGCAGTACTTC. This sequence encodes CASSLEGRSYEQYF.

With respect to this clonotype: Mismatch with germline at one junction end may stem from a read error. This sequence joins TRBV5-8 and TRBJ2-3; 9 bases are a match to TRBD2. The CDR3 runs to 14 residues. The germline CDR1 and CDR2 sequences are SGHTS and YDEGEE. The CDR3 reads CASSLGLADDTRYF. The CDR3 DNA is TGTGCCAGCAGCTTGGGACTAGCGGATGATACGCGGTATTTT.

The rearrangement links TRBV20-1 to TRBJ2-5; possibly TRBD1 for D (6 bases). Germline V gene data show CDR1 as DFQATT and CDR2 as SNEGSKA (reference sequence). V was cut by 6 bases and J by 4 bases, with 15 bases left in between. The CDR3 consists of 13 residues. The DNA for the CDR3 is TGCAGTGCCCCTAGGAAAGGGGGAGAGACCCAGTACTTC. Translation: CSAPRKGGETQYF.